This entry describes one T cell receptor (beta chain). What it binds is unknown. The table came from immunoSEQ multiplex PCR; TCRdb's copy has only in-frame clones and leaves some out. The sample records roughly 56,000 clones, roughly four fifths being singletons. The sample is drawn from a study of T cell responses to AZD1222 COVID-19 vaccine. Study-level results: At study baseline, merely more than 5 AZD1222 recipients were seropositive. Per reports, nearly half of all spike-specific TCRs target regions that are unmutated in variants.

Germline V CDR1 and CDR2: LNHDA, SQIVND (reference sequence). This CDR3 region has 15 residues. With 5 bases removed from V and 1 base from J, the gap between germline ends came to 12 bases. Investigators merged groups given second doses at roughly 4 or roughly 12 weeks. The sequence was collected from an adult who received the AZD1222 COVID-19 vaccine. The chain combines TRBV19 with TRBJ1-3; D perhaps matches TRBD1 (5 bases). The sequenced sample was peripheral blood, obtained 28 days after the second AZD1222 dose. The CDR3 spells CASSLRKGSGNTIYF. CDR3 in DNA: TGTGCCAGTAGTCTCCGTAAGGGGTCTGGAAACACCATATATTTT.